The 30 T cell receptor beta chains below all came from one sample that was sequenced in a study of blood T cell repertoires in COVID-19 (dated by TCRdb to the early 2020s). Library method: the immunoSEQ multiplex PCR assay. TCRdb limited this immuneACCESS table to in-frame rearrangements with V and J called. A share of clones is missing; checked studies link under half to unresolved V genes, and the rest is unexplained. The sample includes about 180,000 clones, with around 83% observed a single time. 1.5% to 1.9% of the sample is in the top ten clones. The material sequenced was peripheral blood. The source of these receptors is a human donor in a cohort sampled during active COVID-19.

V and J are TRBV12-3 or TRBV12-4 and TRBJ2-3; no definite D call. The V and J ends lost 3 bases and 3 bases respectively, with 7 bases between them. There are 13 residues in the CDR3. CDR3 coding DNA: TGTGCCAGCAGTTTCACCAGAACAGATACGCAGTATTTT. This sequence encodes CASSFTRTDTQYF.

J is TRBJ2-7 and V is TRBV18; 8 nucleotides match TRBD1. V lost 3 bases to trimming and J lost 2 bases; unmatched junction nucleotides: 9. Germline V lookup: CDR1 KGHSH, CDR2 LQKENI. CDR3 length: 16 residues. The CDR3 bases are TGTGCCAGCTCACCCGACTCAGGGACAGGAGCCTACGAGCAGTACTTC. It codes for CASSPDSGTGAYEQYF.

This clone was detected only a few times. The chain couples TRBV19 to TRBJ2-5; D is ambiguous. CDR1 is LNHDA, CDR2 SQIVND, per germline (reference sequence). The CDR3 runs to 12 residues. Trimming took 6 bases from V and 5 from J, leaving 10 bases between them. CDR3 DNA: TGTGCCAGTAGGCAGTCCGGGGAGACCCAGTACTTC. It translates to CASRQSGETQYF.

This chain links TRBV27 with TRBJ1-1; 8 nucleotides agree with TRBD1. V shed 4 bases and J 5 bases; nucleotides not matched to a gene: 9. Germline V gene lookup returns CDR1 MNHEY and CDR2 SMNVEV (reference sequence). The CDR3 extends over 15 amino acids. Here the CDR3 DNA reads TGTGCCAGCAGTTATCGGACAGGGCTATTAACTGAAGCTTTCTTT. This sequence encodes CASSYRTGLLTEAFF.

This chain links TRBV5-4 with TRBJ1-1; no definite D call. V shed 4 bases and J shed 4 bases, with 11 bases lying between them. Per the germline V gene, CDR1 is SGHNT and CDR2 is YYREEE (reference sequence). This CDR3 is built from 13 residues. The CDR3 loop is CASSLTGGTEAFF. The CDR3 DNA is TGTGCCAGCAGCCTTACCGGAGGCACTGAAGCTTTCTTT.

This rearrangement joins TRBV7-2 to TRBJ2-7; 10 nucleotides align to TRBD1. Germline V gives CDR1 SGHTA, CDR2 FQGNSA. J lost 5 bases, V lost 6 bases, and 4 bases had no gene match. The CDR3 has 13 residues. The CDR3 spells CASRPGQGHEQYF. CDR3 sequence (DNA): TGTGCCAGCAGACCGGGACAGGGGCACGAGCAGTACTTC. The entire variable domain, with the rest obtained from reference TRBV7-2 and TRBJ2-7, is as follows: GAGVSQSPSNKVTEKGKDVELRCDPISGHTALYWYRQSLGQGLEFLIYFQGNSAPDKSGLPSDRFSAERTGGSVSTLTIQRTQQEDSAVYLCASRPGQGHEQYFGPGTRLTVT.

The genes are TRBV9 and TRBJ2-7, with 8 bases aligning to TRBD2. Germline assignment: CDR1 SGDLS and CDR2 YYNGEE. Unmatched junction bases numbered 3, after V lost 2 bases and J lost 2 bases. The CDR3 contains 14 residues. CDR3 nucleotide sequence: TGTGCCAGCAGCGTTAGCGGGACGACCTACGAGCAGTACTTC. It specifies CASSVSGTTYEQYF.

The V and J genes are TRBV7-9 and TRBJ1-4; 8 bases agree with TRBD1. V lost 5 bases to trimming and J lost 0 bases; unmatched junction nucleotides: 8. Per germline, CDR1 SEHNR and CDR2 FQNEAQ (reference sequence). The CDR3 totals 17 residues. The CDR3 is CASSPRTGLATNEKLFF. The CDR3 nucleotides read TGTGCCAGCAGCCCACGGACAGGGCTTGCAACTAATGAAAAACTGTTTTTT. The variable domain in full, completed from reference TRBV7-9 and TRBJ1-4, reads DTGVSQNPRHKITKRGQNVTFRCDPISEHNRLYWYRQTLGQGPEFLTYFQNEAQLEKSRLLSDRFSAERPKGSFSTLEIQRTEQGDSAMYLCASSPRTGLATNEKLFFGSGTQLSVL.

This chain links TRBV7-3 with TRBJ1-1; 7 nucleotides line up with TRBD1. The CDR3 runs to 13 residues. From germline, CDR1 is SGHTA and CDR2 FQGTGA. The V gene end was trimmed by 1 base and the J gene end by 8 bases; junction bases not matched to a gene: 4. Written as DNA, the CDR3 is TGTGCCAGCAGCTTAAAGGGGACAGTCGAAGCTTTCTTT. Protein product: CASSLKGTVEAFF.

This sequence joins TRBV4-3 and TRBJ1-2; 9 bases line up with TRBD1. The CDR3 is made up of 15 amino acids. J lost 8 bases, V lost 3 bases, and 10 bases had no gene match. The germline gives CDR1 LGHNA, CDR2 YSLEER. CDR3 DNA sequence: TGCGCCAGCAGCCAGGGACCCGACAGGGGGGAGGGCTACACCTTC. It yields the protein CASSQGPDRGEGYTF.

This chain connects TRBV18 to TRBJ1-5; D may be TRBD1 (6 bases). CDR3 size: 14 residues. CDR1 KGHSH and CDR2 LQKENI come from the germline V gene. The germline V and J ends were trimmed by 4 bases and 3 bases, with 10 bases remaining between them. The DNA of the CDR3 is TGTGCCAGCTCACAACAGGGCTCCAATCAGCCCCAGCATTTT. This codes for CASSQQGSNQPQHF.

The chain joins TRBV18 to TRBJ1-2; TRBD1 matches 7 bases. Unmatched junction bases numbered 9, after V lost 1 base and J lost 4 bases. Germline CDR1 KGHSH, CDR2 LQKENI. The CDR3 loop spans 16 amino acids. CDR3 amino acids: CASSPLATGQGYGYTF. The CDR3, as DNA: TGTGCCAGCTCACCACTGGCGACAGGGCAGGGCTATGGCTACACCTTC.

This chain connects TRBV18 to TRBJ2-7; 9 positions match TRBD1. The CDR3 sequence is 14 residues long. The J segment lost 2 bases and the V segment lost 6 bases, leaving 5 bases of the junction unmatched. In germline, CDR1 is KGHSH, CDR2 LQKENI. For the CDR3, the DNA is TGTGCCAGCTCCGGAGGGACAGGGCCCTACGAGCAGTACTTC. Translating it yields CASSGGTGPYEQYF.

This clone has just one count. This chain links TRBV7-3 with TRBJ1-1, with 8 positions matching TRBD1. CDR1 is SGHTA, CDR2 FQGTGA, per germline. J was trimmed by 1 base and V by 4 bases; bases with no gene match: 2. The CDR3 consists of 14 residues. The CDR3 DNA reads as TGTGCCAGCAGCTGGGACAGGAGGAACACTGAAGCTTTCTTT. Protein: CASSWDRRNTEAFF.

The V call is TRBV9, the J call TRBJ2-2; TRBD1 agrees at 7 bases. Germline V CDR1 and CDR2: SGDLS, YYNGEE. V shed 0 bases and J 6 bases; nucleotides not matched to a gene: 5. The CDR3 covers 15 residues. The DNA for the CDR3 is TGTGCCAGCAGCGTAGGAGACAGGGATGCCGGGGAGCTGTTTTTT. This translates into CASSVGDRDAGELFF.

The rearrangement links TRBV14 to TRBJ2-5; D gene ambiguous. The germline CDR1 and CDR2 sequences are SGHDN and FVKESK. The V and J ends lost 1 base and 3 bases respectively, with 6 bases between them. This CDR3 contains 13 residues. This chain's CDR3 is CASSQGHKETQYF. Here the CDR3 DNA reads TGTGCCAGCAGCCAAGGGCATAAAGAGACCCAGTACTTC. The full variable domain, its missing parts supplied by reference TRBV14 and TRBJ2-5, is EAGVTQFPSHSVIEKGQTVTLRCDPISGHDNLYWYRRVMGKEIKFLLHFVKESKQDESGMPNNRFLAERTGGTYSTLKVQPAELEDSGVYFCASSQGHKETQYFGPGTRLLVL.

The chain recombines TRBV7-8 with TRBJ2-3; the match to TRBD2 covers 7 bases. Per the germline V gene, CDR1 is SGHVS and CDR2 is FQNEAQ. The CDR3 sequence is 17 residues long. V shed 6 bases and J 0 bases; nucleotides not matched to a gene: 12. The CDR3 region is CASRIEPLASSTDTQYF. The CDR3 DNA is TGTGCCAGCAGGATTGAGCCACTAGCGTCTAGCACAGATACGCAGTATTTT.

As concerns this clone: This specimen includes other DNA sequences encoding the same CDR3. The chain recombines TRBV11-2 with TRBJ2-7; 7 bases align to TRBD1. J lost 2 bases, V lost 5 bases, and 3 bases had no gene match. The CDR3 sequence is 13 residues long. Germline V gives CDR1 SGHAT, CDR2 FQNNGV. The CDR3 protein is CASSLGQTYEQYF. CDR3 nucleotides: TGTGCCAGCAGCCTGGGACAGACCTACGAGCAGTACTTC.

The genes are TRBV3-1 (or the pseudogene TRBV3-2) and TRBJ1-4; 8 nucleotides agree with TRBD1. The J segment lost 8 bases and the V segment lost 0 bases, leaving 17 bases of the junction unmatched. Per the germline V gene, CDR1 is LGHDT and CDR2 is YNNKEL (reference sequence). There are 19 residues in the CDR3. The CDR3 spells CASSQDPTKPGTGGEKLFF. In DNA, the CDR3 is TGTGCCAGCAGCCAAGATCCAACGAAACCGGGGACAGGCGGGGAAAAACTGTTTTTT.

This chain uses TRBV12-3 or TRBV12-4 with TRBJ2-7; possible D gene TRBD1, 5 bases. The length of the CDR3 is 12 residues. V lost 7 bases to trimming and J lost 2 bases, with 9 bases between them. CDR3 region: CASTPDTYEQYF. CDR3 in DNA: TGTGCCAGCACTCCGGACACCTACGAGCAGTACTTC.

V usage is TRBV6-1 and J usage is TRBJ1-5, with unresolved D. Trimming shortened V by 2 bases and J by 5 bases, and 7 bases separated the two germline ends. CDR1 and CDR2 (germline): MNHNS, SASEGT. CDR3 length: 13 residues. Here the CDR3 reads CASSEPPDQPQHF. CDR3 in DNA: TGTGCCAGCAGTGAACCCCCTGATCAGCCCCAGCATTTT.

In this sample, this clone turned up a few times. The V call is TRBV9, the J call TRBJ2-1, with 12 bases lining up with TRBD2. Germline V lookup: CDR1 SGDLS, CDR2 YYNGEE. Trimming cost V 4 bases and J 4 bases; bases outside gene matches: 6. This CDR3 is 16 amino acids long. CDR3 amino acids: CASSTRTSGEYNEQFF. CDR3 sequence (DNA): TGTGCCAGCAGCACCCGGACTAGCGGGGAGTACAATGAGCAGTTCTTC.

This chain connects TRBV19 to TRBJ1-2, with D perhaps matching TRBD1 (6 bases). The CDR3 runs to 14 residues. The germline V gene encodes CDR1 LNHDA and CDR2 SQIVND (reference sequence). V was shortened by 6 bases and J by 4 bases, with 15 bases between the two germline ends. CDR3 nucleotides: TGTGCCAGTAGCCCCCTGGACAGCATCTATGGCTACACCTTC. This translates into CASSPLDSIYGYTF.

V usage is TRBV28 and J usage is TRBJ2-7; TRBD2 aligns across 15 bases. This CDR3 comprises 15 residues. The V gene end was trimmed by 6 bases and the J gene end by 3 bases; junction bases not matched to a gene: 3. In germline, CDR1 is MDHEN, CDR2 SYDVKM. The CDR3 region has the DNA TGTGCCAGCAGGGGGACTAGCGGGAGGTTCTACGAGCAGTACTTC. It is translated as CASRGTSGRFYEQYF.

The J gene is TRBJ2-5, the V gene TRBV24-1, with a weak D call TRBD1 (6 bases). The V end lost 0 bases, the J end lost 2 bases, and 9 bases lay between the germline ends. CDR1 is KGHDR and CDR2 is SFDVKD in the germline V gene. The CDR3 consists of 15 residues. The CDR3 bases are TGTGCCACCAGTGATTTGCGGACAGATCAAGAGACCCAGTACTTC. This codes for CATSDLRTDQETQYF.

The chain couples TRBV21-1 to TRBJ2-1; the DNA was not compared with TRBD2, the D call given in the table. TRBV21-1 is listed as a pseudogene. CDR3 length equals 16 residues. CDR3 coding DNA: TGTGCCGGAGGGATCCGGGGAACCCTTCTAGCGAATGAGCAGTTCTTC. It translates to CAGGIRGTLLANEQFF.

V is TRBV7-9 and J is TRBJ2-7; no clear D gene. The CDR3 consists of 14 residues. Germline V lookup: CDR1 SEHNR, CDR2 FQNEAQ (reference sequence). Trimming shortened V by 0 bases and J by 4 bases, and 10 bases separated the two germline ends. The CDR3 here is CASSLAVNLYEQYF. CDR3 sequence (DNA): TGTGCCAGCAGCTTAGCCGTTAATCTTTACGAGCAGTACTTC.

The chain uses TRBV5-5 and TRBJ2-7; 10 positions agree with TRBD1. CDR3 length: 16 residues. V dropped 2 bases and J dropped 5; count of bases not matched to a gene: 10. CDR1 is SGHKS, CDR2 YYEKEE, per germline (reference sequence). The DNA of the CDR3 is TGTGCCAGCAGCTTTACCGGGACAGGGGTCTTCCACGAGCAGTACTTC. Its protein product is CASSFTGTGVFHEQYF. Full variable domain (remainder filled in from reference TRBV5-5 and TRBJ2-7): DAGVTQSPTHLIKTRGQQVTLRCSPISGHKSVSWYQQVLGQGPQFIFQYYEKEERGRGNFPDRFSARQFPNYSSELNVNALLLGDSALYLCASSFTGTGVFHEQYFGPGTRLTVT.

CDR3: CASSFGHPNTEAFF. The CDR3 DNA reads as TGTGCCAGCAGTTTCGGACATCCAAACACTGAAGCTTTCTTT. The rearrangement joins TRBV7-9 to TRBJ1-1; maybe TRBD1 (5 bases). Germline-derived CDR1 and CDR2 are SEHNR and FQNEAQ (reference sequence). This CDR3 is 14 amino acids long. Trimming removed 6 bases at V and 2 bases at J, with 13 bases between.

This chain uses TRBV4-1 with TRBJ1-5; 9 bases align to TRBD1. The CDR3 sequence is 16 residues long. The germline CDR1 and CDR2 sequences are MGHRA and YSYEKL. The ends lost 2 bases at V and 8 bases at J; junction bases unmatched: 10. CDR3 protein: CASSQHLDRGDEPQHF. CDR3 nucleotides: TGCGCCAGCAGCCAACATCTCGACAGGGGGGATGAGCCCCAGCATTTT.